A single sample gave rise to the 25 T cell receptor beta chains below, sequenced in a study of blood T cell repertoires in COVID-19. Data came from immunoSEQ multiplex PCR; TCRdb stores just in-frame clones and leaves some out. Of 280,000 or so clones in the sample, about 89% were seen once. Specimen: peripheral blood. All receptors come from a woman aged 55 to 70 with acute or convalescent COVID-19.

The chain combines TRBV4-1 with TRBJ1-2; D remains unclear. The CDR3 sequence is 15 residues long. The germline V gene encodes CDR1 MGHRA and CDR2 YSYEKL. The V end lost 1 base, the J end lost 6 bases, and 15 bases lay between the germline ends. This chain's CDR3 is CASSQGPQAADGYTF. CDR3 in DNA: TGCGCCAGCAGCCAAGGACCCCAGGCCGCAGATGGCTACACCTTC.

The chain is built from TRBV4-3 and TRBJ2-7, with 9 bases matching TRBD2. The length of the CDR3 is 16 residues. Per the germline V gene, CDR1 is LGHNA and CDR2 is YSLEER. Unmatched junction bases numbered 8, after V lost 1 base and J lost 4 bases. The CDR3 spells CASSQAVASGIYEQYF. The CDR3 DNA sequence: TGCGCCAGCAGCCAAGCTGTCGCTAGCGGGATTTACGAGCAGTACTTC.

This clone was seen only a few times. Here the CDR3 reads CASRREAVTNEKLFF. CDR3 sequence (DNA): TGTGCCAGCAGGCGTGAGGCAGTGACTAATGAAAAACTGTTTTTT. The rearrangement uses TRBV28 and TRBJ1-4; D is ambiguous. The germline V gene encodes CDR1 MDHEN and CDR2 SYDVKM. Deletions cut 6 bases from V and 2 bases from J, with 13 bases between. There are 15 residues in the CDR3.

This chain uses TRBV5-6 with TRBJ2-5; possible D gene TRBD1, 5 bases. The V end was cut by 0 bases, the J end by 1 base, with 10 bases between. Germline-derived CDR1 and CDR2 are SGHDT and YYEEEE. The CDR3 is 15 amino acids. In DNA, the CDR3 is TGTGCCAGCAGCTTGGTTTTCCAGGGCCAAGAGACCCAGTACTTC. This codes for CASSLVFQGQETQYF.

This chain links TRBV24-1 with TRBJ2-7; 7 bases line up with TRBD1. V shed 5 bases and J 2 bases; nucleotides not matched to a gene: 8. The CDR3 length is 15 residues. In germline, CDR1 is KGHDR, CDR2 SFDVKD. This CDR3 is CATSANDRVPYEQYF. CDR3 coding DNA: TGTGCCACCAGTGCCAACGACAGGGTGCCCTACGAGCAGTACTTC.

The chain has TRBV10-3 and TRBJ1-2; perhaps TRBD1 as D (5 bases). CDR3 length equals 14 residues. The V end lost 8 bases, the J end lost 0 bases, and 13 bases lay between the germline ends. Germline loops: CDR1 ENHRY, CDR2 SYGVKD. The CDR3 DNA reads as TGTGCCATCCGGGCCGGGGGAGCTAACTATGGCTACACCTTC. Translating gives CAIRAGGANYGYTF.

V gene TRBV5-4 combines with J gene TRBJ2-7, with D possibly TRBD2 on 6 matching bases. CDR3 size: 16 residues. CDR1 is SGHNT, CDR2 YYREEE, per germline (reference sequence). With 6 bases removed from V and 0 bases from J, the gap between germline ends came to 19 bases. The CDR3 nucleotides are TGTGCCAGCATCGTAGCGACTAGATCTTTCTCCTACGAGCAGTACTTC. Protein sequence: CASIVATRSFSYEQYF.

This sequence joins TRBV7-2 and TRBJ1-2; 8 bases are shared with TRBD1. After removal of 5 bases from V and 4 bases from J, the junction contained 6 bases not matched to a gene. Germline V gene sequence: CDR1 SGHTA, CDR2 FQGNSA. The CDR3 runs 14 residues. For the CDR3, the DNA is TGTGCCAGCAGCCTGGACAGGGAGGCCTATGGCTACACCTTC. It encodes CASSLDREAYGYTF.

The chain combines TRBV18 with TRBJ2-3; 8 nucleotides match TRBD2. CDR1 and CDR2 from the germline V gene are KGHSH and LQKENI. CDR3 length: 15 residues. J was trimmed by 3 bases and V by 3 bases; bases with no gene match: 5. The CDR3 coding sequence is TGTGCCAGCTCACCTCAGCGGGAGTCAACAGATACGCAGTATTTT. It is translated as CASSPQRESTDTQYF.

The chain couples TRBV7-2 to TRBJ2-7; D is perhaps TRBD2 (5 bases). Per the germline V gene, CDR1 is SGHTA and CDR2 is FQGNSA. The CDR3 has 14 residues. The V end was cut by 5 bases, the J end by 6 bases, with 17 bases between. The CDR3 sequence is CASSPGLPAPEQYF. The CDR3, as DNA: TGTGCCAGCAGCCCCGGACTTCCCGCACCCGAGCAGTACTTC. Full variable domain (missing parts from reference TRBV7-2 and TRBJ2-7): GAGVSQSPSNKVTEKGKDVELRCDPISGHTALYWYRQSLGQGLEFLIYFQGNSAPDKSGLPSDRFSAERTGGSVSTLTIQRTQQEDSAVYLCASSPGLPAPEQYFGPGTRLTVT.

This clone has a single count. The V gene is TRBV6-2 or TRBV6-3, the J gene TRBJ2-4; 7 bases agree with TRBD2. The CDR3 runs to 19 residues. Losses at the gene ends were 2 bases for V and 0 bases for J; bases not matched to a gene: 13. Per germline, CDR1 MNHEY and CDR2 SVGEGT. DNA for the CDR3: TGTGCCAGCAGTTACCATTACCTGGGAGGGGAGGAAGCCAAAAACATTCAGTACTTC. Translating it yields CASSYHYLGGEEAKNIQYF.

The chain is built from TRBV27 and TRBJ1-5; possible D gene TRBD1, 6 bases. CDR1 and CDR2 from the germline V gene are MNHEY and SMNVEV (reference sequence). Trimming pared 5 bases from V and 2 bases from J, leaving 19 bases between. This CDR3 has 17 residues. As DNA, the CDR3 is TGTGCCAGCAGTGGGCCTTACAGGGTGCGATGCAATCAGCCCCAGCATTTT. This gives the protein CASSGPYRVRCNQPQHF.

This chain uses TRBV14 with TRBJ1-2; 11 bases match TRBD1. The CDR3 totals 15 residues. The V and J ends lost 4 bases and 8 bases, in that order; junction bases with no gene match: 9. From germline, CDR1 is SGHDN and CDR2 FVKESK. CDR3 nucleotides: TGTGCCAGCAGCCCCTTTCGGACAGGGGGCAACGGCTACACCTTC. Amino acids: CASSPFRTGGNGYTF.

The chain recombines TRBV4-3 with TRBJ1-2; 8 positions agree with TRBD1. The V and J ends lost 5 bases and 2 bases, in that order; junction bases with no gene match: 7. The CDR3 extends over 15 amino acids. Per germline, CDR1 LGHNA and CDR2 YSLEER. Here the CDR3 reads CASSVGTGGNYGYTF. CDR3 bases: TGCGCCAGCAGCGTAGGGACAGGAGGAAACTATGGCTACACCTTC.

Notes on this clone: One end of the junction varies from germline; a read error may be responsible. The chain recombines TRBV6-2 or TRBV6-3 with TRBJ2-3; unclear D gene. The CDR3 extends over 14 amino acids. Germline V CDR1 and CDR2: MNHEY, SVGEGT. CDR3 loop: CASSPFGSRDTQYF. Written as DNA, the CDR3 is TGTGCCAGCAGTCCATTTGGTAGCAGAGATACGCAGTATTTT.

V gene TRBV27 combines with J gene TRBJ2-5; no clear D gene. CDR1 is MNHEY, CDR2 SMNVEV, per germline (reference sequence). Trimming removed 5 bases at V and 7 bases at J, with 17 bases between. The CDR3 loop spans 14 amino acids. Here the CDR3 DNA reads TGTGCCAGCAGTCCCACACAACAACCCAGGACCCAGTACTTC. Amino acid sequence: CASSPTQQPRTQYF.

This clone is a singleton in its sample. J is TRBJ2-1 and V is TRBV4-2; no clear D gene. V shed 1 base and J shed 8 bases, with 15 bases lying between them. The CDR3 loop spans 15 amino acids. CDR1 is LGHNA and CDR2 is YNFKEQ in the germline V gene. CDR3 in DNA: TGTGCCAGCAGCCAAGCCCAAGCTAAGAGCGATGAGCAGTTCTTC. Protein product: CASSQAQAKSDEQFF.

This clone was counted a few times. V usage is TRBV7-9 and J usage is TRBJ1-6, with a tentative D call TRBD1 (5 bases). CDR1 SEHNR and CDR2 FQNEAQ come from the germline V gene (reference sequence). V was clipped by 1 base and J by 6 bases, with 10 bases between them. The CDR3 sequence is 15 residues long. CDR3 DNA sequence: TGTGCCAGCAGCTTAGTATCAGGGCTTAATTCACCCCTCCACTTT. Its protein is CASSLVSGLNSPLHF.

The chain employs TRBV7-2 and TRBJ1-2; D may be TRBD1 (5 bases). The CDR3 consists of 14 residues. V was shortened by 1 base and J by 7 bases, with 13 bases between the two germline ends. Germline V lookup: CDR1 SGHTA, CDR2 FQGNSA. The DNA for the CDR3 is TGTGCCAGCAGCTTAGAGAGACAGTCTATTGGCTACACCTTC. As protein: CASSLERQSIGYTF.

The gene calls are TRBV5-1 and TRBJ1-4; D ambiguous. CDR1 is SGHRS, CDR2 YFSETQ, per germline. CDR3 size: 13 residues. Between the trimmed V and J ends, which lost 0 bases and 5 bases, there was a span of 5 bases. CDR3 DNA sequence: TGCGCCAGCAGCTTGGTTGAGAATGAAAAACTGTTTTTT. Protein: CASSLVENEKLFF.

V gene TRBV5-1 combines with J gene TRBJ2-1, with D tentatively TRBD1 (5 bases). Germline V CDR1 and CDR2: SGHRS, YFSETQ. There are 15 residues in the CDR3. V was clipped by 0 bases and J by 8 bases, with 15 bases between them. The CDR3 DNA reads TGCGCCAGCAGCTTGGCGGCCCCAGGGCGCGATGAGCAGTTCTTC. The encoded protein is CASSLAAPGRDEQFF.

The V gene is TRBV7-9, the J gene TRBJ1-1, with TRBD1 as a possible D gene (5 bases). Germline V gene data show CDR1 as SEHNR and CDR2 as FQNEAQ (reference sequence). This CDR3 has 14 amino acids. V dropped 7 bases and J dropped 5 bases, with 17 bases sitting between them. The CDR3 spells CASTPSGGRTEAFF. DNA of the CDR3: TGTGCCAGCACCCCCTCGGGGGGTAGGACTGAAGCTTTCTTT.

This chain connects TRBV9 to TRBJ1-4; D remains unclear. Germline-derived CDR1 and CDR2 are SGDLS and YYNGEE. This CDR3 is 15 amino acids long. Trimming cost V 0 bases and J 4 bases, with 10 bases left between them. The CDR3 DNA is TGTGCCAGCAGCGTAGTACCGGGGTTTAATGAAAAACTGTTTTTT. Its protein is CASSVVPGFNEKLFF.

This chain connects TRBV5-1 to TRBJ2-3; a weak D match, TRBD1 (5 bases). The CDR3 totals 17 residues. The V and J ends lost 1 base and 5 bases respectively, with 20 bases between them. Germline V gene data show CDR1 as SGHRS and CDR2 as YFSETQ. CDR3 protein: CASSLKGQGLLEDTQYF. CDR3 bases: TGCGCCAGCAGCTTGAAGGGCCAGGGTCTCTTAGAAGATACGCAGTATTTT.

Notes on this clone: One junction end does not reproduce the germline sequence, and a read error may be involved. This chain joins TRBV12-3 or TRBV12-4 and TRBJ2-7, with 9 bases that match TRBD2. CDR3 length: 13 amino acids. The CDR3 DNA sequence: TGTGCCAGCAGTTTAGGGGGGCTAGCGGGGTTTCACTTC. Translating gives CASSLGGLAGFHF.